Following are 25 T cell receptor beta chains from one sample sequenced in a study of cytomegalovirus exposure and HLA in healthy donors. Primers included in the PCR were 60 Vbeta and 13 Jbeta primers. Profiling relied on immunoSEQ multiplex PCR, and the TCRdb table lists in-frame clones only, not all of them. Of 110,000 to 150,000 clones listed, 75% are singletons. Sequenced input: PBMCs. All receptors come from a man aged 25-45 years in good health and CMV-seronegative.

V and J are TRBV5-1 and TRBJ2-7, with TRBD2 as a possible D gene (7 bases). Germline V gene sequence: CDR1 SGHRS, CDR2 YFSETQ. This CDR3 comprises 15 residues. V was trimmed by 4 bases and J by 6 bases, leaving 20 bases between them. DNA of the CDR3: TGCGCCAGCAGCAGGGGGGGGACTCCAGAGGGCGAGCAGTACTTC. It codes for CASSRGGTPEGEQYF.

This chain uses TRBV28 with TRBJ2-7; D perhaps matches TRBD1 (5 bases). Trimming left V 6 bases short and J 3 bases short, with 9 bases between. The germline V gene has CDR1 MDHEN and CDR2 SYDVKM. The CDR3 spans 12 residues. CDR3 coding DNA: TGTGCCAGCAGGTCTCAGGGCTACGAGCAGTACTTC. This codes for CASRSQGYEQYF.

This clone was seen a handful of times. CDR3 region: CASSEDSPSGYEQYF. DNA for the CDR3: TGTGCCAGCAGTGAAGACTCACCTAGCGGGTACGAGCAGTACTTC. The V and J genes are TRBV6-1 and TRBJ2-7, with 8 bases that match TRBD2. Germline assignment: CDR1 MNHNS and CDR2 SASEGT. The trim removed 1 base at V and 4 bases at J, leaving 6 bases unmatched. CDR3 length: 15 amino acids.

J is TRBJ1-1 and V is TRBV7-2, with TRBD1 identical over 10 bases. CDR1 is SGHTA and CDR2 is FQGNSA in the germline V gene. The CDR3 is 14 amino acids. Losses at the gene ends were 5 bases for V and 10 bases for J; bases not matched to a gene: 10. CDR3 nucleotide sequence: TGTGCCAGCAGCCGAGCCGGGACAGGGGTTCCAGCTTTCTTT. Residues: CASSRAGTGVPAFF.

This clone was seen only a few times. V gene TRBV2 combines with J gene TRBJ2-7; D may be TRBD1 (5 bases). Trimming took off 1 base at V and 3 bases at J, with 10 bases between the two ends. Germline CDR1 reads SNHLY; CDR2 reads FYNNEI. The CDR3 runs to 14 residues. Here the CDR3 reads CASSEGAGRYEQYF. The CDR3 nucleotides are TGTGCCAGCAGTGAAGGGGCAGGGCGCTACGAGCAGTACTTC.

The chain has TRBV10-3 and TRBJ1-2, with D possibly being TRBD1 (6 bases). There are 14 residues in the CDR3. Germline V gene lookup returns CDR1 ENHRY and CDR2 SYGVKD. Trimming removed 4 bases from V and 4 bases from J, with 13 bases in between. CDR3 nucleotide sequence: TGTGCCATCAGTGGAATCGGGACAACCTATGGCTACACCTTC. Amino acids: CAISGIGTTYGYTF.

Note on this clone: In the same sample, other DNA sequences code for this CDR3. The V gene is TRBV7-8, the J gene TRBJ1-2; D possibly corresponds to TRBD1 (6 bases). CDR1 and CDR2 (germline): SGHVS, FQNEAQ. The CDR3 is 14 residues long. Trimming cost V 5 bases and J 4 bases, with 14 bases left between them. The CDR3 region has the DNA TGTGCCAGCAGCCTAGAGGGGGATCGCTATGGCTACACCTTC. This codes for CASSLEGDRYGYTF. Combining the CDR3 with reference TRBV7-8 and TRBJ1-2 gives the whole variable domain GAGVSQSPRYKVAKRGQDVALRCDPISGHVSLFWYQQALGQGPEFLTYFQNEAQLDKSGLPSDRFFAERPEGSVSTLKIQRTQQEDSAVYLCASSLEGDRYGYTFGSGTRLTVV.

This clone has more than one count but fewer than ten. The V gene is TRBV9, the J gene TRBJ2-2; D not certain. With 4 bases removed from V and 6 bases from J, the gap between germline ends came to 19 bases. Germline CDR1 SGDLS, CDR2 YYNGEE. CDR3 length equals 16 residues. CDR3 coding DNA: TGTGCCAGCAGCTCCCTTTGGGCCCCCGACGCCGGGGAGCTGTTTTTT. The encoded protein is CASSSLWAPDAGELFF.

This clone was seen just once. This sequence joins TRBV7-2 and TRBJ1-2; D is ambiguous. V lost 1 base, J lost 2 bases, and 5 bases lay in between. The germline CDR1 and CDR2 sequences are SGHTA and FQGNSA. The CDR3 totals 13 residues. CDR3 DNA sequence: TGTGCCAGCAGCTTAGGAGGGAACTATGGCTACACCTTC. This translates into CASSLGGNYGYTF.

This chain connects TRBV5-1 to TRBJ2-7; no clear D gene. CDR3 length: 13 residues. Deletions cut 0 bases from V and 5 bases from J, with 9 bases between. The germline gives CDR1 SGHRS, CDR2 YFSETQ. The CDR3 here is CASSLAYRNEQYF. As DNA, the CDR3 is TGCGCCAGCAGCTTGGCTTACAGAAACGAGCAGTACTTC. Full variable domain (missing parts from reference TRBV5-1 and TRBJ2-7): KAGVTQTPRYLIKTRGQQVTLSCSPISGHRSVSWYQQTPGQGLQFLFEYFSETQRNKGNFPGRFSGRQFSNSRSEMNVSTLELGDSALYLCASSLAYRNEQYFGPGTRLTVT.

The sample holds a few counts of this clone. The rearrangement links TRBV5-4 to TRBJ1-4; D possibly corresponds to TRBD1 (5 bases). The CDR3 length is 14 residues. Per the germline V gene, CDR1 is SGHNT and CDR2 is YYREEE (reference sequence). Deletions cut 0 bases from V and 5 bases from J, with 8 bases between. The CDR3 DNA follows: TGTGCCAGCAGCTTGGCCCAGGGAAATGAAAAACTGTTTTTT. Protein sequence: CASSLAQGNEKLFF.

The rearrangement uses TRBV4-2 and TRBJ2-7; TRBD1 agrees at 7 bases. V lost 0 bases to trimming and J lost 5 bases; unmatched junction nucleotides: 13. Germline CDR1 and CDR2: LGHNA and YNFKEQ. The CDR3 sequence is 17 residues long. This chain's CDR3 is CASSQDLIQGQVNEQYF. DNA for the CDR3: TGTGCCAGCAGCCAAGACCTAATACAGGGGCAGGTCAACGAGCAGTACTTC.

This chain connects TRBV19 to TRBJ2-5; no clear D gene. The V end was cut by 5 bases, the J end by 5 bases, with 12 bases between. This CDR3 has 13 residues. The germline V gene has CDR1 LNHDA and CDR2 SQIVND (reference sequence). CDR3 sequence (DNA): TGTGCCAGTAGTGTTGACAATCAGGAGACCCAGTACTTC. Encoded protein: CASSVDNQETQYF.

The chain joins TRBV14 to TRBJ2-7, with a weak D call TRBD1 (6 bases). The germline V and J ends were trimmed by 2 bases and 2 bases, with 10 bases remaining between them. The CDR3 has 14 residues. CDR1 is SGHDN and CDR2 is FVKESK in the germline V gene. The CDR3 region has the DNA TGTGCCAGCAGCCAACAGGGGCGAACCTACGAGCAGTACTTC. It codes for CASSQQGRTYEQYF.

This clone showed up just once. The chain links TRBV19 to TRBJ1-5; 7 nucleotides line up with TRBD1. V lost 6 bases, J lost 0 bases, and 5 bases stayed unmatched. This CDR3 comprises 15 residues. Germline assignment: CDR1 LNHDA and CDR2 SQIVND (reference sequence). Here the CDR3 DNA reads TGTGCCAGTAGAAGACAGGGCCATAGCAATCAGCCCCAGCATTTT. It specifies CASRRQGHSNQPQHF.

This sequence joins TRBV7-6 and TRBJ1-1; TRBD1 is a possible D gene (5 bases). The CDR3 is 13 amino acids. Trimming pared 5 bases from V and 3 bases from J, leaving 10 bases between. The V gene's germline CDR1 is SGHVS and CDR2 FNYEAQ. The CDR3, as DNA: TGTGCCAGCAGCCGATCACAGGACACTGAAGCTTTCTTT. The encoded protein is CASSRSQDTEAFF.

This clone was counted between two and nine times. The V call is TRBV7-3, the J call TRBJ2-7, with TRBD2 matching 8 bases. Germline lookup yields CDR1 SGHTA and CDR2 FQGTGA. Germline trimming cut 3 bases from V and 2 bases from J; bases unmatched to any gene: 9. The CDR3 has 16 residues. CDR3 loop: CASSFRWTSSTYEQYF. As DNA, the CDR3 is TGTGCCAGCAGCTTCCGATGGACTAGCTCGACCTACGAGCAGTACTTC.

The genes are TRBV27 and TRBJ1-4; tentative D call: TRBD1 (6 bases). From germline, CDR1 is MNHEY and CDR2 SMNVEV (reference sequence). CDR3 length equals 13 residues. V shed 8 bases and J shed 10 bases, with 17 bases lying between them. As DNA, the CDR3 is TGTGCCAGCTTGGGGCGGGGGGGCGGAAAACTGTTTTTT. Translating it yields CASLGRGGGKLFF.

The chain employs TRBV4-1 and TRBJ2-3; 9 bases match TRBD2. The V gene end was trimmed by 1 base and the J gene end by 4 bases; junction bases not matched to a gene: 3. Germline CDR1 is MGHRA and CDR2 is YSYEKL. There are 15 residues in the CDR3. The CDR3 is CASSQVAGVSDTQYF. CDR3 nucleotides: TGCGCCAGCAGCCAAGTAGCGGGAGTGTCAGATACGCAGTATTTT.

The chain combines TRBV10-2 with TRBJ1-1; 7 nucleotides align to TRBD1. V dropped 3 bases and J dropped 5; count of bases not matched to a gene: 6. From germline, CDR1 is WSHSY and CDR2 SAAADI. The CDR3 extends over 14 amino acids. The CDR3 sequence is CASSDGRGETEAFF. The CDR3 region has the DNA TGCGCCAGCAGTGACGGCAGGGGGGAAACTGAAGCTTTCTTT.

Details on this clone: The junction and the germline gene differ at one end; a read error may be behind it. J is TRBJ2-6 and V is TRBV15; 9 bases align to TRBD2. Germline-derived CDR1 and CDR2 are LNHNV and YYDKDF (reference sequence). This CDR3 is 17 amino acids long. CDR3 sequence: CATESGQWVAGANGLTF. The CDR3 DNA reads TGTGCCACGGAATCGGGACAGTGGGTAGCGGGGGCCAACGGCCTGACTTTC.

The chain is built from TRBV7-2 and TRBJ1-1; no firm D call. The CDR3 is 13 residues long. Germline CDR1 is SGHTA and CDR2 is FQGNSA. Trimming removed 3 bases from V and 3 bases from J, with 8 bases in between. In DNA, the CDR3 is TGTGCCAGCAGCTTGCTCGGTTACACTGAAGCTTTCTTT. Its translation is CASSLLGYTEAFF.

This chain joins TRBV28 and TRBJ1-2, with 8 positions matching TRBD1. This CDR3 contains 12 residues. V dropped 11 bases and J dropped 6; count of bases not matched to a gene: 8. Germline assignment: CDR1 MDHEN and CDR2 SYDVKM. The CDR3 loop is CAGGQGRDGYTF. DNA of the CDR3: TGTGCCGGCGGACAGGGCCGGGATGGCTACACCTTC.

V gene TRBV10-3 combines with J gene TRBJ1-1; D might be TRBD1 (5 bases). There are 14 residues in the CDR3. The V end lost 5 bases, the J end lost 1 base, and 11 bases lay between the germline ends. CDR1 and CDR2 from the germline V gene are ENHRY and SYGVKD. The CDR3 region has the DNA TGTGCCATCAGTAAGACAGTCAGGAACACTGAAGCTTTCTTT. Translating gives CAISKTVRNTEAFF.

The V gene is TRBV6-1, the J gene TRBJ2-7; 10 nucleotides align to TRBD2. The CDR3 is made up of 14 amino acids. Trimming took 4 bases from V and 7 from J; bases not matched to a gene: 7. Germline CDR1 MNHNS, CDR2 SASEGT. The CDR3 DNA reads as TGTGCCAGCAGTGGGCTAGCGGGAGAAGGAGAGCAGTACTTC. This codes for CASSGLAGEGEQYF.